The rows below give T cell receptor beta chains drawn from one sample of a study of blood T cell repertoires in COVID-19. Using immunoSEQ multiplex PCR, the repertoire was profiled, and TCRdb retains in-frame clones only, with some absent. Among about 400,000 clones, roughly 90% were seen once, and the ten largest hold over 2%. The specimen was PBMCs or T cells enriched from blood (not recorded which). These receptors were obtained from a woman in her 40s with acute COVID-19. CDR3s include the opening cysteine and the closing phenylalanine or tryptophan. The D gene is left open where the match is weak. Only some rows state a clone size, as once, few, many or a class for expanded clones.

>TRBJ1-3|NA|TRBV12-3/TRBV12-4|NA
CASSLFINTIYF
TGTGCCAGCAGTTTATTTATAAACACCATATATTTT
>TRBJ1-2|TRBD1|TRBV2|NA
CASRGGTDYFSSSYTF
TGTGCCAGCAGAGGTGGGACAGATTACTTTTCTAGCAGCTACACCTTC
>TRBJ2-5|TRBD1|TRBV12-3/TRBV12-4|NA
CASSRDRTETQYF
TGTGCCAGCAGCCGGGACAGAACCGAGACCCAGTACTTC
>TRBJ1-2|NA|TRBV18|NA
CASSPQANYGYTF
TGTGCCAGCTCACCTCAGGCTAACTATGGCTACACCTTC
>TRBJ1-2|NA|TRBV11-2|NA
CASSPTRDWGNYGYTF
TGTGCCAGCAGCCCTACCCGGGACTGGGGAAACTATGGCTACACCTTC
>TRBJ1-2|NA|TRBV20-1|NA
CSAKGEGYTF
TGCAGTGCTAAGGGGGAAGGCTACACCTTC
>TRBJ1-6|NA|TRBV6-5|NA
CASSGGRTDLSLHF
TGTGCCAGCTCCGGGGGACGGACGGATTTGTCCCTCCACTTT
>TRBJ2-1|NA|TRBV27|NA
CASSLTQGGLDTEQFF
TGTGCCAGCAGTTTAACGCAGGGAGGTCTTGACACCGAGCAGTTCTTC
>TRBJ2-3|NA|TRBV2|NA
CASSRGFTDTQYF
TGTGCCAGCAGTCGGGGTTTCACAGATACGCAGTATTTT
>TRBJ2-3|TRBD1|TRBV3-1/TRBV3-2|once
CASSPTPGQGVGTQYF
TGTGCCAGCAGCCCGACTCCGGGACAGGGAGTAGGAACGCAGTATTTT
>TRBJ1-1|TRBD1|TRBV7-8|once
CASSLAAGQGNTEAFF
TGTGCCAGCAGCTTAGCTGCGGGACAGGGGAACACTGAAGCTTTCTTT
>TRBJ1-1|NA|TRBV18|NA
CASSYSPGGAEAFF
TGTGCCAGCTCATATTCCCCGGGGGGTGCTGAAGCTTTCTTT
>TRBJ1-2|NA|TRBV15|NA
CATSPVGVRANYGYTF
TGTGCCACCAGCCCAGTCGGGGTGAGAGCTAACTATGGCTACACCTTC
>TRBJ2-1|NA|TRBV5-8|NA
CASSLQGHEQFF
TGTGCCAGCAGCTTGCAGGGGCATGAGCAGTTCTTC
>TRBJ2-4|NA|TRBV5-1|NA
CASSLGAPGKNIQYF
TGCGCCAGCAGCTTGGGGGCGCCCGGCAAAAACATTCAGTACTTC
>TRBJ1-2|TRBD1|TRBV4-2|NA
CASSPGQNYGYTF
TGTGCCAGCAGCCCGGGACAGAACTATGGCTACACCTTC
>TRBJ2-7|NA|TRBV6-5|NA
CASSLHRDEQYF
TGTGCCAGCAGTTTACACAGGGACGAGCAGTACTTC
>TRBJ2-5|NA|TRBV5-1|NA
CASSGLAGPQETQYF
TGCGCCAGCTCTGGGTTGGCGGGGCCACAAGAGACCCAGTACTTC
>TRBJ1-6|NA|TRBV3-1/TRBV3-2|few
CASSQESRGKPNSPLHF
TGTGCCAGCAGCCAAGAAAGTAGGGGGAAGCCTAATTCACCCCTCCACTTT
>TRBJ2-1|NA|TRBV5-1|once
CASSLPRGLSYNEQFF
TGCGCCAGCAGCTTACCTCGGGGACTCTCCTACAATGAGCAGTTCTTC
>TRBJ2-3|TRBD2|TRBV19|NA
CASSDGGAGTDTQYF
TGTGCCAGTAGTGACGGGGGGGCCGGGACAGATACGCAGTATTTT
>TRBJ1-2|TRBD1|TRBV6-5|NA
CASCLDRQSGGYTF
TGTGCCAGCTGTTTGGACAGGCAATCTGGAGGCTACACCTTC
>TRBJ1-2|NA|TRBV3-1/TRBV3-2|NA
CASSQGNGYGYTF
TGTGCCAGCAGCCAAGGTAACGGCTATGGCTACACCTTC
>TRBJ2-1|NA|TRBV7-2|NA
CASSLATAFLNEQFF
TGTGCCAGCAGCTTAGCCACAGCATTTCTGAATGAGCAGTTCTTC
>TRBJ1-3|TRBD1|TRBV6-5|NA
CATRDSSGNTIYF
TGTGCCACCCGGGACAGCTCTGGAAACACCATATATTTT
>TRBJ2-5|TRBD2|TRBV5-1|NA
CASSLERGQETQYF
TGCGCCAGCAGCCTTGAGCGGGGGCAAGAGACCCAGTACTTC
>TRBJ2-7|NA|TRBV19|once
CASSMSGNPSYEQYF
TGTGCCAGTAGTATGAGCGGAAACCCCTCCTACGAGCAGTACTTC
>TRBJ1-5|NA|TRBV19|NA
CASSVAPEAQPQHF
TGTGCCAGTAGTGTGGCGCCAGAGGCACAGCCCCAGCATTTT